Here is one TCR beta chain with its context. Its antigen remains unknown. V shed 5 bases and J 7 bases; nucleotides not matched to a gene: 7. The germline V gene has CDR1 SNHLY and CDR2 FYNNEI. The CDR3 sequence is 15 residues long. This entry belongs to a study of shared clonotypes between healthy human individuals. Study results and caveats: Naive subsets tended to show greater estimated richness than memory subsets.

The run depth of the assay was deep. Original data processing: Filtering differed for immunoSEQ, which gave only junction sequences without quality scores. Sequencing used immunoSEQ multiplex PCR; TCRdb keeps in-frame clones, though not all of them. From that table come the V and J calls and clone size; the DNA was used to work out D and trimming. The data show about 2.4 million clones, with around nine tenths seen just once and 0.11% to 0.15% held by the top ten. Material for sequencing was naive CD4+ T cells sorted from blood. Specified subset: CD45RA+ positively selected. This sequence joins TRBV2 and TRBJ2-1; TRBD2 matches at 11 bases. The TCR comes from a man aged 18 to 29 in good health. CDR3 sequence reads: CASSSTSGSENEQFF. The CDR3 DNA sequence: TGTGCCAGCAGTTCTACTAGCGGGAGTGAGAATGAGCAGTTCTTC.